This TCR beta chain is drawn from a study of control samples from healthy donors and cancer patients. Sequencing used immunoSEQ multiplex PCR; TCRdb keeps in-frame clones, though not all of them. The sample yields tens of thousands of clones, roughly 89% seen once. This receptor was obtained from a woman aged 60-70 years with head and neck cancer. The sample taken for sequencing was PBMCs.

The CDR3 loop reads CASIPGTSGSNEQFF. CDR3 sequence (DNA): TGTGCCAGCATTCCGGGGACTAGCGGTTCCAATGAGCAGTTCTTC. The rearrangement uses TRBV6-5 and TRBJ2-1; 11 bases are shared with TRBD2. CDR3 length equals 15 residues. J gave up 6 bases and V 7 bases, and 8 bases lay outside the gene matches. Germline V gives CDR1 MNHEY, CDR2 SVGAGI.